The sequence of this TCR beta chain was determined in a study of cytomegalovirus exposure and HLA in healthy donors. The PCR employed 60 Vbeta primers together with 13 Jbeta primers. Here immunoSEQ multiplex PCR was the method, and the copy in TCRdb shows in-frame clones only, minus some. This table has about 190,000 clones, about 81% appearing once. Study outcomes and limitations: The authors listed around 150 TCR beta chains as cytomegalovirus-associated. Researchers reportedly found TCR beta sequences accurately predicted most subjects' HLA-A and HLA-B alleles. Sequencing probably produced one cluster of sequence variants that were highly shared.

Germline CDR1 and CDR2: KGHSH and LQKENI. This CDR3 comprises 14 residues. V gave up 6 bases and J gave up 4 bases; unmatched junction bases: 7. In the case of this clone: No antigen is known for it.

This TCR was recovered from a man younger than 45 in good health and CMV-seropositive. The rearrangement links TRBV18 to TRBJ2-5; 8 positions agree with TRBD2. The specimen was PBMCs. CDR3 coding DNA: TGTGCCAGCTCCCCGCCCGGGGGGGGAGAGACCCAGTACTTC. Its protein is CASSPPGGGETQYF.